The clone carrying this T cell receptor beta chain was counted ten times or more. Original processing methods: How many nucleated cells were present was estimated from reference gene primer amplification. Clones were read by immunoSEQ multiplex PCR, and TCRdb kept only the in-frame ones, dropping some. The D gene and trimming were derived from the DNA, and the V and J assignments and clone size from that table. The table shows 100,000 to 120,000 clones, with more than 70% occurring only once. This specimen comes from a study of blood T cell repertoires in COVID-19. Study at large: Samples of COVID-19 (acute and convalescent) were obtained from the United States, Italy and Spain.

The CDR3 totals 15 residues. The ends lost 5 bases at V and 5 bases at J; junction bases unmatched: 6. Germline V gives CDR1 LNHDA, CDR2 SQIVND (reference sequence). This rearrangement joins TRBV19 to TRBJ2-7; 13 bases match TRBD2. Sequencing was performed on peripheral blood. The TCR originated in a woman between 70 and 85 years old who had recovered from COVID-19. The CDR3 nucleotides are TGTGCCAGTAGTTCCTGGACTAGCGGGAGACACGAGCAGTACTTC. Amino acid sequence: CASSSWTSGRHEQYF.